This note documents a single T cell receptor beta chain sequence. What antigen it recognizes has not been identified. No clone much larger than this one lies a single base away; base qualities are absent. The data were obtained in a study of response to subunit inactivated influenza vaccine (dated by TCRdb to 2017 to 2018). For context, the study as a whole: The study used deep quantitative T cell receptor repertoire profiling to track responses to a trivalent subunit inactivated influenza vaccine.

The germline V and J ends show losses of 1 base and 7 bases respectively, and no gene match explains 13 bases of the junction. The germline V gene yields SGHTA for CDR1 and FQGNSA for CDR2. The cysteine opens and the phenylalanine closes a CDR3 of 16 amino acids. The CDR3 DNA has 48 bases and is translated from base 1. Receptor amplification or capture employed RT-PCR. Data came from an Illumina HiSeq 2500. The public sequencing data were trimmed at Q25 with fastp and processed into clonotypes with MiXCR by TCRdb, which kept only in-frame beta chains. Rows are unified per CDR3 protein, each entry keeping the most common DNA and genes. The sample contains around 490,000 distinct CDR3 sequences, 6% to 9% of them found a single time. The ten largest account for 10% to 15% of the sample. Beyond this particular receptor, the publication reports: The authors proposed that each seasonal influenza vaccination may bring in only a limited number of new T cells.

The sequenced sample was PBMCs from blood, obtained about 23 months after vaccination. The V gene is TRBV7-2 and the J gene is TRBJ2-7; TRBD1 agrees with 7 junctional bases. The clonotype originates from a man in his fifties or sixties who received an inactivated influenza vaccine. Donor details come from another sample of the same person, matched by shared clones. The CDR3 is CASSLGSGRGLGEQYF. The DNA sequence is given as TGTGCCAGCAGCTTAGGATCCGGCAGGGGGTTAGGTGAGCAGTACTTC.